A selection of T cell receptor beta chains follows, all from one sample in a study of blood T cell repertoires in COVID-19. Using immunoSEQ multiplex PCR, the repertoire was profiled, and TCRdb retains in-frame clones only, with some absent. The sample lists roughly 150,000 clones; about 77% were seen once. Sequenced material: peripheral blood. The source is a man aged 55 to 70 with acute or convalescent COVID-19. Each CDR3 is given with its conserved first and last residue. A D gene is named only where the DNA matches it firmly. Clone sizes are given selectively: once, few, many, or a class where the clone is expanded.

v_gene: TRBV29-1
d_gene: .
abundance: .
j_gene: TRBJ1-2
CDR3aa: CSVRTGANYGYTF
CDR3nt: TGCAGCGTTCGGACTGGAGCAAACTATGGCTACACCTTC

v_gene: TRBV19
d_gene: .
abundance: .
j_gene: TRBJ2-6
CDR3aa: CASSESGGANVLTF
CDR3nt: TGTGCCAGTTCTGAGTCAGGAGGGGCCAACGTCCTGACTTTC

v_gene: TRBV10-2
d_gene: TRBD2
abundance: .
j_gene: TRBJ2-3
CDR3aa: CASSETSGRGGTQYF
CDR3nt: TGCGCCAGCAGTGAAACTAGCGGGAGGGGCGGTACGCAGTATTTT

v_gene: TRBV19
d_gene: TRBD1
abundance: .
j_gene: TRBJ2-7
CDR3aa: CASSLRDRGEQYF
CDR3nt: TGTGCCAGTAGTCTCCGTGACAGGGGCGAGCAGTACTTC

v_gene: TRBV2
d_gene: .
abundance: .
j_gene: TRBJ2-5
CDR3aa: CSGGQETQYF
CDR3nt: TGTTCGGGCGGGCAAGAGACCCAGTACTTC

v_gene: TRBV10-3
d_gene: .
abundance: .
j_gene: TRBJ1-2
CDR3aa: CAISEPTRDRVRGYTF
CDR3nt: TGTGCCATCAGTGAGCCTACTAGGGATCGGGTTAGGGGCTACACCTTC

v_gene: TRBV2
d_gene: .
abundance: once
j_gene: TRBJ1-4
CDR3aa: CASSLTPREKLFF
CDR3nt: TGTGCCAGCAGTTTAACGCCTAGGGAAAAACTGTTTTTT

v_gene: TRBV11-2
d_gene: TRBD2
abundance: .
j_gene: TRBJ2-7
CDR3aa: CASSPGGSGGLSYEQYF
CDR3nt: TGTGCCAGCAGCCCGGGGGGTAGCGGGGGCCTCTCCTACGAGCAGTACTTC

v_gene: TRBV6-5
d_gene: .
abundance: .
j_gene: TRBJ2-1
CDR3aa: CASRQGGGSEQFF
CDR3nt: TGTGCCAGCAGACAAGGGGGAGGGAGTGAGCAGTTCTTC

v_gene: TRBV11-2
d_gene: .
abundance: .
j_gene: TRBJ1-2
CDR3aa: CASSSIRGNYGYTF
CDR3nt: TGTGCCAGCAGCTCTATCCGGGGAAACTATGGCTACACCTTC

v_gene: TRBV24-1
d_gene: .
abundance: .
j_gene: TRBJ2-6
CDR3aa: CATSDLGGPGANVLTF
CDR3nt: TGTGCCACCAGTGATTTGGGGGGCCCCGGGGCCAACGTCCTGACTTTC

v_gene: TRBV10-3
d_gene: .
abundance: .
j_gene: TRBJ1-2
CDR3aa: CAISEAVARGYTF
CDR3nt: TGTGCCATCAGTGAGGCAGTGGCGAGGGGCTACACCTTC

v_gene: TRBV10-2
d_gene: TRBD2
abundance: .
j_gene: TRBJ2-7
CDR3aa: CASSVREEEQYF
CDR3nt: TGCGCCAGCAGTGTTCGGGAGGAAGAGCAGTACTTC

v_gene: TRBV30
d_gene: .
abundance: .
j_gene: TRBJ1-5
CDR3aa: CAWSPGGVSNQPQHF
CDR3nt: TGTGCCTGGAGTCCGGGGGGGGTGAGCAATCAGCCCCAGCATTTT